These 17 T cell receptor beta chains originate from one sample sequenced in a study of control samples from healthy donors and cancer patients. Sequencing used immunoSEQ multiplex PCR; TCRdb keeps in-frame clones, though not all of them. The top ten hold approximately 40% of the sample, which has 22,000 or so clones, roughly 85% seen once. Sequencing was done on a sample of PBMCs. These receptors came from a man between 60 and 70 years old with head and neck cancer.

This clone was picked up one time. The chain recombines TRBV7-9 with TRBJ2-1, with 14 bases lining up with TRBD2. CDR3 size: 17 residues. Germline V gene lookup returns CDR1 SEHNR and CDR2 FQNEAQ (reference sequence). V dropped 4 bases and J dropped 3; count of bases not matched to a gene: 5. DNA of the CDR3: TGTGCCAGCAGCTCCCGGACTAGCGGGAGGAACTACAATGAGCAGTTCTTC. Its protein is CASSSRTSGRNYNEQFF.

This chain connects TRBV18 to TRBJ2-1; TRBD2 matches at 11 bases. CDR3 length: 14 residues. The V gene end was trimmed by 3 bases and the J gene end by 8 bases; junction bases not matched to a gene: 3. Per germline, CDR1 KGHSH and CDR2 LQKENI. This chain's CDR3 is CASSPTSGSDEQFF. The DNA for the CDR3 is TGTGCCAGCTCACCTACTAGCGGGAGCGATGAGCAGTTCTTC.

This clone was detected only once. The rearrangement uses TRBV5-1 and TRBJ2-1; D is perhaps TRBD2 (6 bases). Germline CDR1 and CDR2: SGHRS and YFSETQ. V was clipped by 5 bases and J by 5 bases, with 14 bases between them. This CDR3 comprises 14 residues. CDR3 DNA sequence: TGCGCCAGCAGAATCGCGGGAAGGAACAATGAGCAGTTCTTC. Its translation is CASRIAGRNNEQFF.

J is TRBJ2-1 and V is TRBV27, with 9 bases that match TRBD1. Per the germline V gene, CDR1 is MNHEY and CDR2 is SMNVEV (reference sequence). The CDR3 runs to 12 residues. V lost 4 bases to trimming and J lost 12 bases; unmatched junction nucleotides: 4. In DNA form, the CDR3 reads TGTGCCAGCAGTTCGACAGGGGGTCCGCAGTTCTTC. It codes for CASSSTGGPQFF.

The chain is built from TRBV15 and TRBJ2-3, with 11 bases that match TRBD2. The CDR3 contains 17 residues. V lost 0 bases to trimming and J lost 8 bases; unmatched junction nucleotides: 10. Germline V lookup: CDR1 LNHNV, CDR2 YYDKDF (reference sequence). DNA for the CDR3: TGTGCCACCAGCAGAGATCCGACTAGCGGGAAGGGAGGTACGCAGTATTTT. Translating gives CATSRDPTSGKGGTQYF.

This sequence joins TRBV11-2 and TRBJ1-2, with 9 bases lining up with TRBD1. The J segment lost 6 bases and the V segment lost 0 bases, leaving 2 bases of the junction unmatched. From germline, CDR1 is SGHAT and CDR2 FQNNGV. The CDR3 contains 14 residues. The CDR3 region has the DNA TGTGCCAGCAGCTTAGACAGGACAGGGGATGGCTACACCTTC. Its protein is CASSLDRTGDGYTF.

The rearrangement links TRBV18 to TRBJ2-3, with 10 bases that match TRBD1. This CDR3 contains 15 residues. Germline values: CDR1 KGHSH, CDR2 LQKENI. After removal of 3 bases from V and 6 bases from J, the junction contained 6 bases not matched to a gene. The CDR3 DNA sequence: TGTGCCAGCTCACCTATTGGACAGGGGGACGATACGCAGTATTTT. This sequence encodes CASSPIGQGDDTQYF.

This clone was seen once. This sequence joins TRBV7-6 and TRBJ2-2; 9 bases align to TRBD2. The CDR3 runs 15 residues. From germline, CDR1 is SGHVS and CDR2 FNYEAQ. With 5 bases clipped from V and 7 bases from J, the junction kept 8 bases outside the gene matches. CDR3 sequence: CASSLGTSRNGELFF. CDR3 in DNA: TGTGCCAGCAGCCTCGGGACTAGCAGGAACGGGGAGCTGTTTTTT.

The V gene is TRBV7-8, the J gene TRBJ2-7, with D unresolved. V shed 5 bases and J shed 5 bases, with 7 bases lying between them. The CDR3 has 11 amino acids. CDR1 is SGHVS, CDR2 FQNEAQ, per germline. CDR3 amino acids: CASSLQDEQYF. Written as DNA, the CDR3 is TGTGCCAGCAGCCTTCAAGACGAGCAGTACTTC.

This clone appeared a single time. The chain carries TRBV6-1 and TRBJ2-6; 12 positions match TRBD1. V shed 4 bases and J 2 bases; nucleotides not matched to a gene: 3. Germline V gene data show CDR1 as MNHNS and CDR2 as SASEGT. The CDR3 loop spans 17 amino acids. The CDR3, as DNA: TGTGCCAGCAGTGCCGGGACAGGGGGCGCTGGGGCCAACGTCCTGACTTTC. Amino acid sequence: CASSAGTGGAGANVLTF.

This clone showed up just a few times. The rearrangement links TRBV5-1 to TRBJ2-2; D remains unclear. The CDR3 covers 14 residues. The V and J ends lost 2 bases and 5 bases respectively, with 10 bases between them. CDR1 and CDR2 (germline): SGHRS, YFSETQ. The CDR3 sequence is CASSLFLGTGELFF. The CDR3 DNA reads TGCGCCAGCAGCTTATTCCTTGGGACCGGGGAGCTGTTTTTT.

The chain has TRBV29-1 and TRBJ1-1; D might be TRBD1 (6 bases). Per germline, CDR1 SQVTM and CDR2 ANQGSEA. V lost 5 bases and J 1 base, leaving 11 bases between the germline ends. There are 13 residues in the CDR3. CDR3 sequence reads: CSVRTQGNTEAFF. The CDR3, as DNA: TGCAGCGTTCGAACACAGGGGAACACTGAAGCTTTCTTT.

The chain joins TRBV30 to TRBJ2-6; TRBD1 matches at 7 bases. CDR1 is GTSNPN and CDR2 is SVGIG in the germline V gene (reference sequence). The V segment lost 5 bases and the J segment 4 bases; nucleotides outside the gene matches: 11. The CDR3 length is 16 residues. Here the CDR3 DNA reads TGTGCCTGGTGGAAAACAGGGGAAAACGGGGCCAACGTCCTGACTTTC. Encoded protein: CAWWKTGENGANVLTF.

The V call is TRBV19, the J call TRBJ2-2, with 7 bases fitting TRBD1. Germline V gene sequence: CDR1 LNHDA, CDR2 SQIVND (reference sequence). The CDR3 sequence is 15 residues long. V lost 4 bases to trimming and J lost 5 bases; unmatched junction nucleotides: 7. The CDR3 sequence is CASSKDRPFTGELFF. CDR3 sequence (DNA): TGTGCCAGTAGTAAGGACAGGCCCTTTACCGGGGAGCTGTTTTTT.

The chain joins TRBV5-8 to TRBJ1-2; TRBD1 might be the D (5 bases). The CDR3 is made up of 16 amino acids. The germline V gene encodes CDR1 SGHTS and CDR2 YDEGEE. The V end lost 0 bases, the J end lost 5 bases, and 17 bases lay between the germline ends. The chain's CDR3 is CASSLGGNPSLYGYTF. DNA of the CDR3: TGTGCCAGCAGCTTGGGGGGGAATCCCTCGTTATATGGCTACACCTTC.

The gene calls are TRBV5-1 and TRBJ1-1; 10 bases agree with TRBD1. Unmatched junction bases numbered 1, after V lost 4 bases and J lost 1 base. In germline, CDR1 is SGHRS, CDR2 YFSETQ. This CDR3 has 14 residues. Here the CDR3 reads CASSDRGRNTEAFF. In DNA form, the CDR3 reads TGCGCCAGCAGCGACAGGGGGCGGAACACTGAAGCTTTCTTT.

The genes are TRBV7-8 and TRBJ2-1, with 13 bases fitting TRBD2. The CDR3 sequence is 15 residues long. The germline V gene encodes CDR1 SGHVS and CDR2 FQNEAQ. The junction had 9 bases not matched to a gene; V was cut back by 10 bases and J by 6 bases. Here the CDR3 reads CANVILAGGRNEQFF. CDR3 DNA: TGTGCCAACGTAATACTAGCGGGAGGGCGCAATGAGCAGTTCTTC.